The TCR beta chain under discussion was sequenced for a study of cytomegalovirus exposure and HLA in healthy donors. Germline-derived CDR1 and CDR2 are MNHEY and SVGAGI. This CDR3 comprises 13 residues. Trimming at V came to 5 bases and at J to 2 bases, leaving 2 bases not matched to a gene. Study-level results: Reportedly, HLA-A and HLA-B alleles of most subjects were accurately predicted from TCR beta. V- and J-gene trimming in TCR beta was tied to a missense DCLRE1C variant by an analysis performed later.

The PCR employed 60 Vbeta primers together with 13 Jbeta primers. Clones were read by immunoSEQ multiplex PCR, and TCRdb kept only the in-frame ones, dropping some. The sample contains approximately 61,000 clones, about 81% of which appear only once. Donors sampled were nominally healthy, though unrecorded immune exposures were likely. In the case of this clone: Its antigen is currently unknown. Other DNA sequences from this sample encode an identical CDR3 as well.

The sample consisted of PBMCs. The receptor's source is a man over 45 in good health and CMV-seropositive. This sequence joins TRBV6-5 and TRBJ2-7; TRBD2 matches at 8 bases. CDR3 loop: CASSRSGTYEQYF. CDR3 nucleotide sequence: TGTGCCAGCAGTCGTAGCGGGACCTACGAGCAGTACTTC.